These T cell receptor beta chains were read from a single sample in a study of T cells in tumors after PD-1 blockade. The method was immunoSEQ multiplex PCR; TCRdb's version includes in-frame clones alone and lacks a portion of them. The sample has about 63,000 clones, about 74% seen once. Here the sequenced sample was PBMCs, taken after anti-PD-1 treatment. The receptors were sampled from a human donor with basal cell carcinoma. Each CDR3 is given with its conserved first and last residue. D genes are given only for firm matches. Only some rows state a clone size, as once, few, many or a class for expanded clones.

clone_size	d_call	v_call	j_call	cdr3_aa	cdr3_nt
-	-	TRBV3-1/TRBV3-2	TRBJ2-2	CASSIRDFRRPFTGELFF	TGTGCCAGCAGCATCCGGGACTTCCGACGACCTTTCACCGGGGAGCTGTTTTTT
-	TRBD1	TRBV28	TRBJ1-1	CASSFRGQGALPEAFF	TGTGCCAGCAGTTTCCGAGGACAGGGGGCGCTCCCTGAAGCTTTCTTT
-	-	TRBV5-1	TRBJ1-6	CASSLGAGINSPLHF	TGCGCCAGCAGCTTGGGGGCAGGGATTAATTCACCCCTCCACTTT
few	-	TRBV15	TRBJ2-5	CATSRPSDGGRETQYF	TGTGCCACCAGCAGGCCGTCTGACGGGGGGCGGGAGACCCAGTACTTC
-	-	TRBV4-1	TRBJ1-2	CASSLMGEPQGYTF	TGCGCCAGCAGCCTTATGGGGGAACCCCAAGGCTACACCTTC
-	-	TRBV19	TRBJ2-1	CASSLTRGVGNEQFF	TGTGCCAGTAGTTTGACCAGGGGGGTGGGCAATGAGCAGTTCTTC
-	-	TRBV28	TRBJ2-4	CASSPTSSANFAKNIQYF	TGTGCCAGCAGCCCTACTAGTTCGGCGAATTTTGCCAAAAACATTCAGTACTTC
once	-	TRBV20-1	TRBJ2-3	CSASSQDGTDTQYF	TGCAGTGCTAGTTCCCAGGATGGTACAGATACGCAGTATTTT
once	-	TRBV19	TRBJ1-2	CASSTTQNYGYTF	TGTGCCAGTAGTACGACACAAAACTATGGCTACACCTTC
-	-	TRBV7-2	TRBJ2-7	CASSFQVGDSYEQYF	TGTGCCAGCAGCTTCCAAGTGGGGGACTCCTACGAGCAGTACTTC
-	-	TRBV15	TRBJ2-1	CATSAQGRTYNEQFF	TGTGCCACCAGCGCTCAGGGGCGAACCTACAATGAGCAGTTCTTC
-	TRBD2	TRBV27	TRBJ2-7	CASSPPGGWSGEQYF	TGTGCCAGCAGTCCCCCGGGAGGCTGGTCGGGCGAGCAGTACTTC
few	TRBD1	TRBV10-3	TRBJ2-7	CAISAKTGANYEQYF	TGTGCCATCAGTGCGAAGACAGGGGCAAACTACGAGCAGTACTTC
-	TRBD2	TRBV7-9	TRBJ2-3	CASSHSGVSTDTQYF	TGTGCCAGCAGCCATAGCGGGGTGAGCACAGATACGCAGTATTTT
few	-	TRBV6-5	TRBJ2-1	CASSKDGSSYNEQFF	TGTGCCAGCAGCAAAGACGGGAGCTCCTACAATGAGCAGTTCTTC
-	TRBD1	TRBV9	TRBJ2-6	CASSTRTGSLSGANVLTF	TGTGCCAGCAGCACTCGGACAGGATCACTTAGCGGGGCCAACGTCCTGACTTTC
-	-	TRBV7-8	TRBJ2-5	CASSHRETQYF	TGTGCCAGCAGCCATCGAGAGACCCAGTACTTC
-	TRBD2	TRBV4-1	TRBJ2-3	CASSQGISGYTDTQYF	TGCGCCAGCAGCCAAGGAATTAGCGGGTACACAGATACGCAGTATTTT